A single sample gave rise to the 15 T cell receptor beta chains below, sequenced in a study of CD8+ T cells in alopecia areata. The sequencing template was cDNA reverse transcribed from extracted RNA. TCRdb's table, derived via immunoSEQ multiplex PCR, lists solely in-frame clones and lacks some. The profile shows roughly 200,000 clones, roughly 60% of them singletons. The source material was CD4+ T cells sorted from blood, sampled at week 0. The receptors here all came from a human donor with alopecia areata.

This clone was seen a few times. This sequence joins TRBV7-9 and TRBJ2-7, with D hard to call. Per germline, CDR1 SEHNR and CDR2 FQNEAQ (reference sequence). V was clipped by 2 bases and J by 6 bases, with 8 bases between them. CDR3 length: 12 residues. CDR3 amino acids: CASSLQLTEQYF. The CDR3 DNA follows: TGTGCCAGCAGCTTACAGTTAACCGAGCAGTACTTC. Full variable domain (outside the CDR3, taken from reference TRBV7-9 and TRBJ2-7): DTGVSQNPRHKITKRGQNVTFRCDPISEHNRLYWYRQTLGQGPEFLTYFQNEAQLEKSRLLSDRFSAERPKGSFSTLEIQRTEQGDSAMYLCASSLQLTEQYFGPGTRLTVT.

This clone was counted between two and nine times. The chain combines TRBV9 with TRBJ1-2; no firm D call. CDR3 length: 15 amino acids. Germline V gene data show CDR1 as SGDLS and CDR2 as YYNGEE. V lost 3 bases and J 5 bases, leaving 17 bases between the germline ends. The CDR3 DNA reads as TGTGCCAGCAGCGGGGGTAGTAGGGAAGGGTATGGCTACACCTTC. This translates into CASSGGSREGYGYTF.

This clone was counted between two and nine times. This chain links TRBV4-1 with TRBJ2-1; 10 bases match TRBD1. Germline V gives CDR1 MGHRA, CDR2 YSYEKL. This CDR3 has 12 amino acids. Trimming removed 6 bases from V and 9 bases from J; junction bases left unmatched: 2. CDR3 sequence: CASSRTGGEQFF. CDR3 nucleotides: TGCGCCAGCAGTAGGACAGGGGGTGAGCAGTTCTTC.

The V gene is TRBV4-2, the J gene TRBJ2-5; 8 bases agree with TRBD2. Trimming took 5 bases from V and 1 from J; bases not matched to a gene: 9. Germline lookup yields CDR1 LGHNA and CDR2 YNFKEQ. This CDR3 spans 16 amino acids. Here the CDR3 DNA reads TGTGCCAGCAGCTCACCGACGGCGGGGGGCCAAGAGACCCAGTACTTC. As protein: CASSSPTAGGQETQYF.

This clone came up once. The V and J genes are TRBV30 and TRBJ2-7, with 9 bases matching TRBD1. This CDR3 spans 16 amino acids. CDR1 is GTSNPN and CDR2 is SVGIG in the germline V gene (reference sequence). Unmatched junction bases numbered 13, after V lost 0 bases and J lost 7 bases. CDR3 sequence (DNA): TGTGCCTGGAGTGTACCTCGGGACAGGGTAAATCGAGAGCAGTACTTC. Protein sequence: CAWSVPRDRVNREQYF.

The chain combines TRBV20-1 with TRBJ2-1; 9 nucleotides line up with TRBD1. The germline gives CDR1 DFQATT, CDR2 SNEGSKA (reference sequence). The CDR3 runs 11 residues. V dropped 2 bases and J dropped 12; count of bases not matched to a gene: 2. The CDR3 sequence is CSARLDRGQFF. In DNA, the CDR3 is TGCAGTGCTAGATTGGACAGGGGGCAGTTCTTC.

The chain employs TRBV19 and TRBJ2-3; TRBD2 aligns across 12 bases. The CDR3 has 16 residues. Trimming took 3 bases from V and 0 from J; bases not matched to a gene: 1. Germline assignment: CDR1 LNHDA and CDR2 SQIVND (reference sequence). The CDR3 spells CASSIGLAGSTDTQYF. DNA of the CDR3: TGTGCCAGTAGTATCGGACTAGCGGGGAGCACAGATACGCAGTATTTT.

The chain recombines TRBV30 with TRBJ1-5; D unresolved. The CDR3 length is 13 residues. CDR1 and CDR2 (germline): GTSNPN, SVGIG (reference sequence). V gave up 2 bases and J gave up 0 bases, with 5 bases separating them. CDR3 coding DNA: TGTGCCTGGAGTCCAGGTAGCAATCAGCCCCAGCATTTT. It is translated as CAWSPGSNQPQHF.

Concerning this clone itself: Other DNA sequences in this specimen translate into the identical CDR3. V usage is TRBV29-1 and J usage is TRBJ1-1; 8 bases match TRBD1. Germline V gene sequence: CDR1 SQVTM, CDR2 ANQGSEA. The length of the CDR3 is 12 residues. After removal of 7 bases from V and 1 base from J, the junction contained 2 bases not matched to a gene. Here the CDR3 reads CSGGQGNTEAFF. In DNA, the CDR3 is TGCAGCGGAGGACAGGGGAACACTGAAGCTTTCTTT.

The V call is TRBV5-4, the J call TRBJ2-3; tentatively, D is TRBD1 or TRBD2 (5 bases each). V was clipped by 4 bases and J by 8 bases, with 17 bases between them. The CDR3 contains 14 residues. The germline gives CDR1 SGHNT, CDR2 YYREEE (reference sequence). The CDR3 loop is CASSGDGLLGTQYF. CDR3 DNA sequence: TGTGCCAGCAGCGGGGACGGGCTTCTTGGTACGCAGTATTTT.

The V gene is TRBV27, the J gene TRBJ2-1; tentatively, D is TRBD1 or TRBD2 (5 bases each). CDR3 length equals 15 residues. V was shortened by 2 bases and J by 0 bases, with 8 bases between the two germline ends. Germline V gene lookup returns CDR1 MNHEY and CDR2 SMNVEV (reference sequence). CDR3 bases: TGTGCCAGCAGTTTAGGGGGAGTCTCCTACAATGAGCAGTTCTTC. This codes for CASSLGGVSYNEQFF.

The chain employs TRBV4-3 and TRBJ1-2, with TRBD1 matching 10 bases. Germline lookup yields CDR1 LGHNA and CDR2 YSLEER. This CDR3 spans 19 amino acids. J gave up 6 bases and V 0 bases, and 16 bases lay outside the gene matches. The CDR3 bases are TGCGCCAGCAGCCAAGACTTCCCGGGACAGGGGAGGCCTTGGGATGGCTACACCTTC. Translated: CASSQDFPGQGRPWDGYTF.

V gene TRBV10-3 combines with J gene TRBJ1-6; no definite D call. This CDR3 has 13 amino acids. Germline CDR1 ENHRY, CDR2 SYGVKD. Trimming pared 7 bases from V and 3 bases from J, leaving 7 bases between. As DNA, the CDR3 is TGTGCCATCACAAGAAACTATAATTCACCCCTCCACTTT. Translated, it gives CAITRNYNSPLHF.

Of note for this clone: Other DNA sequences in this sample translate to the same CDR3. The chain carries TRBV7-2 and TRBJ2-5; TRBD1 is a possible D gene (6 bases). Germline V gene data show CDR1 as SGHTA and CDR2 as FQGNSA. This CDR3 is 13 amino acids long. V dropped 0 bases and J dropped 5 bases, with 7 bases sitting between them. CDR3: CASSLAGGETQYF. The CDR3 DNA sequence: TGTGCCAGCAGCTTAGCAGGGGGTGAGACCCAGTACTTC.

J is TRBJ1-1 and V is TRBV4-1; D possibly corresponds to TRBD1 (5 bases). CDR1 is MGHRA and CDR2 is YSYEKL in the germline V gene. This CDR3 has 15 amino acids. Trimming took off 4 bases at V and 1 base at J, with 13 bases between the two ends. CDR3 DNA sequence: TGCGCCAGCAGCCGATCCCTCCAGGGGAACACTGAAGCTTTCTTT. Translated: CASSRSLQGNTEAFF.